These T cell receptor beta chains were read from a single sample in a study of Ad26.COV2.S vaccination and SARS-CoV-2 variants. The method was immunoSEQ multiplex PCR; TCRdb's version includes in-frame clones alone and lacks a portion of them. This sample has some 350,000 clones, with roughly nine tenths found just once. Sequencing was performed on peripheral blood, taken after recovery from COVID-19. These receptors were collected from a human donor who had recovered from COVID-19. The CDR3 runs from the conserved cysteine through the conserved F or W. The D gene is left open where the match is weak. Where a row states a size, it is once, few, many or the class of an expanded clone; other rows omit it.

TRBJ2-7	15	.	TRBV7-8	.	TGTGCCAGCAGCTTAAGAAGGGAGTGGTCTTACGAGCAGTACTTC	CASSLRREWSYEQYF
TRBJ1-2	14	.	TRBV2	TRBD1	TGTGCCAGCAGTGAACAGGGGGCTAACTATGGCTACACCTTC	CASSEQGANYGYTF
TRBJ1-1	15	.	TRBV7-3	.	TGTGCCAGCAGCTCAGGAGGGCCCCAGGGCACTGAAGCTTTCTTT	CASSSGGPQGTEAFF
TRBJ2-2	16	.	TRBV7-9	TRBD1	TGTGCCAGCAGCCTGACACAGGGGGCGAACACCGGGGAGCTGTTTTTT	CASSLTQGANTGELFF
TRBJ2-7	16	.	TRBV12-5	TRBD2	TGTGCTAGTGGTCAGACGACTAGCGGGGGAACATACGAGCAGTACTTC	CASGQTTSGGTYEQYF
TRBJ2-2	14	.	TRBV5-4	.	TGTGCCAGCAGCCCCGACGGGTACACCGGGGAGCTGTTTTTT	CASSPDGYTGELFF
TRBJ1-2	15	few	TRBV19	TRBD1	TGTGCCAGTAGTATTGGTCGGACAGGGGGTCTGGGCTACACCTTC	CASSIGRTGGLGYTF
TRBJ1-1	14	.	TRBV4-3	TRBD1	TGCGCCAGCAGCCGAAAGACAGGGGGCACTGAAGCTTTCTTT	CASSRKTGGTEAFF
TRBJ1-5	12	.	TRBV27	.	TGTGCCAGCAGTTACCTCAATCAGCCCCAGCATTTT	CASSYLNQPQHF
TRBJ1-2	14	.	TRBV3-1/TRBV3-2	.	TGTGCCAGCAGCCAAGATGGACAGATGGGGGGCTACACCTTC	CASSQDGQMGGYTF
TRBJ2-7	16	.	TRBV4-1	TRBD1	TGCGCCAGCAGCCAAGGTCAGCCAGGGGGTTTCTACGAGCAGTACTTC	CASSQGQPGGFYEQYF
TRBJ2-7	14	.	TRBV2	TRBD1	TGTGCCAGCAGCCCAGGACAGGTACCCTACGAGCAGTACTTC	CASSPGQVPYEQYF
TRBJ2-5	13	.	TRBV27	TRBD2	TGTGCCAGCAGTTTCTGGGGGGGGGAGACCCAGTACTTC	CASSFWGGETQYF
TRBJ2-1	19	once	TRBV28	TRBD1	TGTGCCAGCAGTTTCATTGGTCTGAGACAGGGGAGAATGTACAATGAGCAGTTCTTC	CASSFIGLRQGRMYNEQFF
TRBJ2-7	13	.	TRBV10-2	.	TGCGCCAGCAGTGACAGGGGAGGCTACGAGCAGTACTTC	CASSDRGGYEQYF
TRBJ1-2	11	.	TRBV12-5	.	TGTGCTAGTGGCGGGGGCAGAGGCTACACCTTC	CASGGGRGYTF
TRBJ1-6	16	few	TRBV2	.	TGTGCCAGCAGTGAAAGAGGGGGCTCCTATAATTCACCCCTCCACTTT	CASSERGGSYNSPLHF